Listed here is a single T cell receptor (beta chain). Under the authors' procedure: Amplification from reference gene primers served as the basis for estimated nucleated cell counts. Repertoires were generated with immunoSEQ multiplex PCR, while TCRdb's copy carries only in-frame clones and drops some. V and J calls and clone size follow that table, whereas D and trimming were derived from the DNA. Of about 59,000 clones in the sample, 79% were seen once. The entry originates in a study of blood T cell repertoires in COVID-19. In the study overall: COVID-19 samples, acute and convalescent, were from the United States, Italy and Spain. Sources were T cells, B-cell-depleted T cells, or PBMCs; the material itself was cDNA or gDNA.

CDR3 length: 14 amino acids. Germline V gives CDR1 SGHAT, CDR2 FQNNGV. The V gene lost 8 bases and the J gene lost 1 base, with 12 bases spanning the gap. Sample: peripheral blood. This TCR was recovered from a man aged 60 to 69 with acute or convalescent COVID-19. The chain employs TRBV11-2 and TRBJ1-3, with D possibly being TRBD1 (5 bases). CDR3 protein: CASGRGNSGNTIYF. CDR3 nucleotide sequence: TGTGCCAGCGGTAGGGGAAATTCTGGAAACACCATATATTTT.